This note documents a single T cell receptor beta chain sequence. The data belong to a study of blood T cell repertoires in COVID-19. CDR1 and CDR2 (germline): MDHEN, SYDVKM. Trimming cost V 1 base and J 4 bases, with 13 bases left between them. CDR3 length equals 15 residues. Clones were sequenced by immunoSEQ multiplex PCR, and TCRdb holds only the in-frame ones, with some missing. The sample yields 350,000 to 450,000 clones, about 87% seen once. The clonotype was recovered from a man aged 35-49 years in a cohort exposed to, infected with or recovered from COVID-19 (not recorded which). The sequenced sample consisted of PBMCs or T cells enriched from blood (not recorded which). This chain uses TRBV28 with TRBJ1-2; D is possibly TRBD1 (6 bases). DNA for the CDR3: TGTGCCAGCAGTTTATTTGGGGGAGGGGGCTATGGCTACACCTTC. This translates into CASSLFGGGGYGYTF.